These 12 T cell receptor beta chains were sequenced from one sample in a study of beta chain features in type 1 diabetes. The sequenced template was cDNA made from the entire isolated RNA. The repertoire was sequenced with immunoSEQ multiplex PCR; TCRdb's copy has only in-frame clones and lacks some. Of 200,000 to 250,000 clones listed, approximately 10% were seen once; the top ten hold 1% to 1.5%. The material sequenced was central memory CD4+ T cells from blood. These receptors came from a man between 18 and 35 years old in good health.

This CDR3 reads CASSVLGAGNYGYTF. Written as DNA, the CDR3 is TGTGCCAGTAGTGTCCTTGGGGCAGGGAACTATGGCTACACCTTC. The V call is TRBV19, the J call TRBJ1-2; D might be TRBD1 (5 bases). This CDR3 is built from 15 residues. CDR1 LNHDA and CDR2 SQIVND come from the germline V gene (reference sequence). Trimming cost V 5 bases and J 2 bases, with 15 bases left between them.

This clone has only a few counts. The chain joins TRBV19 to TRBJ2-1; D unclear. The germline V gene has CDR1 LNHDA and CDR2 SQIVND (reference sequence). V lost 3 bases to trimming and J lost 5 bases, with 5 bases between them. The CDR3 runs to 12 residues. The CDR3 nucleotides are TGTGCCAGTAGTATCCGGAACAATGAGCAGTTCTTC. Translating gives CASSIRNNEQFF.

The chain couples TRBV5-1 to TRBJ2-5; 7 nucleotides align to TRBD2. The junction had 9 bases not matched to a gene; V was cut back by 7 bases and J by 3 bases. Germline CDR1 is SGHRS and CDR2 is YFSETQ. The CDR3 is 14 amino acids. The CDR3 is CASGSWSGEETQYF. The CDR3 nucleotides are TGCGCCAGCGGTTCGTGGAGCGGGGAAGAGACCCAGTACTTC. Filled out from reference TRBV5-1 and TRBJ2-5, the complete variable domain reads KAGVTQTPRYLIKTRGQQVTLSCSPISGHRSVSWYQQTPGQGLQFLFEYFSETQRNKGNFPGRFSGRQFSNSRSEMNVSTLELGDSALYLCASGSWSGEETQYFGPGTRLLVL.

This clone was counted only a few times. The CDR3 DNA is TGTGCCAGCAGCCAGGTCGGAACAGGACAGACCTACGAGCAGTACTTC. Amino acids: CASSQVGTGQTYEQYF. This sequence joins TRBV4-2 and TRBJ2-7; weak D call: TRBD1 (6 bases). This CDR3 region has 16 residues. Germline V gene sequence: CDR1 LGHNA, CDR2 YNFKEQ. The V gene lost 3 bases and the J gene lost 2 bases, with 17 bases spanning the gap.

This chain links TRBV5-1 with TRBJ2-3, with 10 bases lining up with TRBD1. The germline V gene encodes CDR1 SGHRS and CDR2 YFSETQ. V trimming: 6 bases; J trimming: 2 bases; junction bases outside the gene matches: 3. The CDR3 runs to 14 residues. CDR3 protein: CASMTGGLTDTQYF. DNA of the CDR3: TGCGCCAGCATGACAGGGGGCCTCACAGATACGCAGTATTTT.

The table lists this clone with a few counts. The V gene is TRBV4-3, the J gene TRBJ2-5, with 9 nucleotides matching TRBD2. Trimming removed 4 bases from V and 2 bases from J; junction bases left unmatched: 2. CDR3 length: 14 amino acids. CDR1 is LGHNA and CDR2 is YSLEER in the germline V gene. This chain's CDR3 is CASSPGLAQETQYF. The CDR3 DNA sequence: TGCGCCAGCAGCCCCGGACTAGCGCAAGAGACCCAGTACTTC.

A few counts support this clone. The sample has other DNA sequences that encode this CDR3 too. V usage is TRBV28 and J usage is TRBJ1-2; D unresolved. The CDR3 covers 12 residues. The germline CDR1 and CDR2 sequences are MDHEN and SYDVKM. V lost 2 bases and J lost 5, with 6 bases in between. CDR3 loop: CASSLEGYGYTF. CDR3 DNA sequence: TGTGCCAGCAGTTTAGAAGGATATGGCTACACCTTC.

The V gene is TRBV30, the J gene TRBJ2-3; weak D call: TRBD2 (6 bases). The germline V gene has CDR1 GTSNPN and CDR2 SVGIG (reference sequence). The CDR3 runs to 12 residues. The V end lost 4 bases, the J end lost 7 bases, and 12 bases lay between the germline ends. The CDR3 region is CAWTGTGYTQYF. In DNA form, the CDR3 reads TGTGCCTGGACAGGGACTGGGTATACGCAGTATTTT.

The genes are TRBV5-1 and TRBJ2-7; D might be TRBD1 (6 bases). Germline V gene sequence: CDR1 SGHRS, CDR2 YFSETQ. Trimming pared 5 bases from V and 0 bases from J, leaving 15 bases between. The CDR3 totals 15 residues. The CDR3 sequence is CASRWDTSNSYEQYF. The CDR3 DNA reads as TGCGCCAGCAGGTGGGACACCTCTAACTCCTACGAGCAGTACTTC.

The chain carries TRBV5-1 and TRBJ1-2; TRBD1 aligns across 7 bases. This CDR3 comprises 14 residues. V dropped 3 bases and J dropped 7; count of bases not matched to a gene: 9. Germline CDR1 reads SGHRS; CDR2 reads YFSETQ. CDR3 in amino acids: CASSSATGAGGYTF. The CDR3 nucleotides are TGCGCCAGCAGCTCGGCAACAGGGGCAGGTGGCTACACCTTC.

This clone was detected a few times. The rearrangement links TRBV20-1 to TRBJ2-5; D remains ambiguous. Germline V gene sequence: CDR1 DFQATT, CDR2 SNEGSKA (reference sequence). The CDR3 is 11 residues long. Trimming removed 7 bases at V and 5 bases at J, with 11 bases between. The CDR3 DNA reads as TGCAGTGTTCAAGGAGAGGAGACCCAGTACTTC. It is translated as CSVQGEETQYF.

J is TRBJ2-7 and V is TRBV30; 10 bases fit TRBD1. CDR1 is GTSNPN and CDR2 is SVGIG in the germline V gene (reference sequence). V was clipped by 4 bases and J by 7 bases; unmatched bases: 7. The CDR3 runs 13 residues. CDR3 sequence (DNA): TGTGCCTGGAACCACCGGACAGGGGGAGAGCAGTACTTC. It specifies CAWNHRTGGEQYF.